This T cell receptor beta chain was observed in a study of cytomegalovirus exposure and HLA in healthy donors. Germline trimming cut 5 bases from V and 4 bases from J; bases unmatched to any gene: 6. Germline V CDR1 and CDR2: GTSNPN, SVGIG (reference sequence). This CDR3 contains 14 residues. Amplification used 60 Vbeta primers and 13 Jbeta primers. The repertoire was sequenced with immunoSEQ multiplex PCR; TCRdb's copy has only in-frame clones and lacks some. The table has 150,000 to 200,000 clones, around 80% seen once; the top ten hold 1.4%. General study points: TCR beta sequences reportedly predicted the HLA-A and HLA-B alleles of most subjects accurately. Segments of the TCR beta V type were, in most cases, productive about 87% or about 30% of the time in an earlier analysis.

This clone was observed once. The target antigen is unknown. V gene TRBV30 combines with J gene TRBJ2-3; 10 nucleotides agree with TRBD2. Sequences were obtained from PBMCs. The receptor's source is a girl aged 10 to 17 in good health and CMV-seropositive. CDR3 region: CAWGLAEDADTQYF. The CDR3 DNA reads as TGTGCCTGGGGACTAGCGGAAGACGCAGATACGCAGTATTTT.